This TCR beta chain was sequenced during a study of blood T cell repertoires in COVID-19. Overall study context: The United States, Italy and Spain provided the acute and convalescent COVID-19 samples. The analysed material was cDNA or gDNA that came from T cells, B-cell-depleted T cells, or PBMCs.

This clone was detected only once. Trimming took off 5 bases at V and 7 bases at J, with 21 bases between the two ends. The CDR3 has 16 residues. CDR1 and CDR2 (germline): SGHNT, YENEEA. Authors' methods: Cell counts per sample came from amplifying reference gene primers. The repertoire was sequenced with immunoSEQ multiplex PCR; TCRdb's copy has only in-frame clones and lacks some. The V and J calls and clone size come from that table; D and trimming were worked out from the DNA. The sample has 30,000 to 40,000 clones; roughly 85% are singletons. Sequencing input: peripheral blood. This sequence originates from a woman older than 75 with active or convalescent COVID-19. This chain uses TRBV11-3 with TRBJ2-1; perhaps TRBD1 as D (6 bases). CDR3 nucleotide sequence: TGTGCCAGCAGCACCCTCGGGCAGGGGATAGGGAATGAGCAGTTCTTC. It is translated as CASSTLGQGIGNEQFF.